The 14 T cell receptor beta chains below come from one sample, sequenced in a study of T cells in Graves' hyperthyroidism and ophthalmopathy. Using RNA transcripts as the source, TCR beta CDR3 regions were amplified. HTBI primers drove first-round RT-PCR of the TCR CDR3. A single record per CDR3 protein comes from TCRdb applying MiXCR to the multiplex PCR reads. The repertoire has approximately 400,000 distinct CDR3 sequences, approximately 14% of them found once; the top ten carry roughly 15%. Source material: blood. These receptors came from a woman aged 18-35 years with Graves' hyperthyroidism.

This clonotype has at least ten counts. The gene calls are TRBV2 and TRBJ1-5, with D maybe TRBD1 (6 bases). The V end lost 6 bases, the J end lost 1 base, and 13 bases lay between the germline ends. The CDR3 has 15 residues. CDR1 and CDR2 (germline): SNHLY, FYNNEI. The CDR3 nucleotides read TGTGCCAGCAGCGACCCCCAGGGGAGCAATCAGCCCCAGCATTTT. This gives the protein CASSDPQGSNQPQHF.

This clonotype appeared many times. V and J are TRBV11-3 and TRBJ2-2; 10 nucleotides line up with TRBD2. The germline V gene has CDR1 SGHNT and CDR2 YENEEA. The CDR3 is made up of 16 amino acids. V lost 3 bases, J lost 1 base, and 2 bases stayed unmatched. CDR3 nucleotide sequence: TGTGCCAGCAGCTTCCGACTAGCGGGGAACACCGGGGAGCTGTTTTTT. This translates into CASSFRLAGNTGELFF.

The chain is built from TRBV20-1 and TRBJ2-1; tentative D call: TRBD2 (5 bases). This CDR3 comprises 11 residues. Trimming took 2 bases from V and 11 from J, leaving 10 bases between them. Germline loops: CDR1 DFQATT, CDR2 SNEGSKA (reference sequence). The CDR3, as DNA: TGCAGTGCTAGACTAGCCCCGAAGCAGTTCTTC. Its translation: CSARLAPKQFF.

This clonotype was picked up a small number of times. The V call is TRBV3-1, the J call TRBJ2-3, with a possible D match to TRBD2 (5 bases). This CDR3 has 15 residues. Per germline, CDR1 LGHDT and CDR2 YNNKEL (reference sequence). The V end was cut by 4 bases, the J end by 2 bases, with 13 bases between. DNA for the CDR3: TGTGCCAGCAGCCCCCAGAGGGTTGACACAGATACGCAGTATTTT. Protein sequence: CASSPQRVDTDTQYF.

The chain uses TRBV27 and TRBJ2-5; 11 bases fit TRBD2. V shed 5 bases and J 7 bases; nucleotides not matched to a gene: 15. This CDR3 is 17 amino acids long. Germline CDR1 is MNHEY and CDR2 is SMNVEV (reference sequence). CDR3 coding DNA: TGTGCCAGCAGTATAGGACTAGCGGGCCCCAAAAGAGGGACCCAGTACTTC. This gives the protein CASSIGLAGPKRGTQYF.

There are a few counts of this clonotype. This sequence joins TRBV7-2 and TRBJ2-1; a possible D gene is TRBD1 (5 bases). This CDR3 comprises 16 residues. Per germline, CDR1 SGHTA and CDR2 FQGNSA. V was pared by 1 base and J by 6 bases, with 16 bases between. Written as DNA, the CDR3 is TGTGCCAGCAGCTTAGGGTCCCAGGGATGGGCCAATGAGCAGTTCTTC. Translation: CASSLGSQGWANEQFF.

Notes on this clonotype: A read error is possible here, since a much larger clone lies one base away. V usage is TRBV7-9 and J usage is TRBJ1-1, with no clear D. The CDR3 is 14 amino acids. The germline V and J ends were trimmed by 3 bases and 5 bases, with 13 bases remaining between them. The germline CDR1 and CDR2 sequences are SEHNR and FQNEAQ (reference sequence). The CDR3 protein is CASSFGKIGTEAFF. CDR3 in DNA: TGTGCCAGCAGCTTTGGGAAGATAGGGACTGAAGCTTTCTTT.

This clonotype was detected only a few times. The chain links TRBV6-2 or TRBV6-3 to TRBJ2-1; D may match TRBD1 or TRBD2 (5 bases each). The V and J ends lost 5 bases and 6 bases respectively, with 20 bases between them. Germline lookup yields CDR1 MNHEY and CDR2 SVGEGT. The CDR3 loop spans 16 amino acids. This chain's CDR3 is CASSSLRDPYSNEQFF. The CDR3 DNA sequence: TGTGCCAGCAGTAGCCTCAGGGACCCCTACTCCAATGAGCAGTTCTTC.

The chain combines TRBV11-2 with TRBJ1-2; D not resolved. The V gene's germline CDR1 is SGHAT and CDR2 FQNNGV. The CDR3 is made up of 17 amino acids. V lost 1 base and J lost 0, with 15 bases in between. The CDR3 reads CASSLVRSPPPNYGYTF. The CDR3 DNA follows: TGTGCCAGCAGCTTAGTCCGGTCACCCCCTCCTAACTATGGCTACACCTTC.

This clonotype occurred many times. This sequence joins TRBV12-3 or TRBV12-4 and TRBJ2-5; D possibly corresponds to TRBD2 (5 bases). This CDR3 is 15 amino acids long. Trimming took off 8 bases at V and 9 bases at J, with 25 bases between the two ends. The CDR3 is CASALGGGNKRAQYF. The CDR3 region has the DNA TGTGCCAGCGCCCTCGGAGGAGGCAACAAGAGAGCCCAGTACTTC.

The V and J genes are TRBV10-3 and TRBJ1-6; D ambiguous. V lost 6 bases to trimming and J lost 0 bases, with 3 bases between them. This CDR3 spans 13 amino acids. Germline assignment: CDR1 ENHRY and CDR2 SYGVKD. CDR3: CAIRSSYNSPLHF. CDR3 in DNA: TGTGCCATCAGGAGCTCCTATAATTCACCCCTCCACTTT.

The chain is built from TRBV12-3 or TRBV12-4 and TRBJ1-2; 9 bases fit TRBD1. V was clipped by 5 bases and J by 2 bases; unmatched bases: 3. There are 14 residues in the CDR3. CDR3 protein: CASSRDRANYGYTF. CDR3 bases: TGTGCCAGCAGTCGGGACAGGGCAAACTATGGCTACACCTTC.

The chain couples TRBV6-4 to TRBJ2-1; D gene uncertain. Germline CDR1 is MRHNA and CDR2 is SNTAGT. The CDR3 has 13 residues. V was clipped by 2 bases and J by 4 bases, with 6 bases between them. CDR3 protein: CASSDDTYNEQFF. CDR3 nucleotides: TGTGCCAGCAGTGACGATACGTACAATGAGCAGTTCTTC.

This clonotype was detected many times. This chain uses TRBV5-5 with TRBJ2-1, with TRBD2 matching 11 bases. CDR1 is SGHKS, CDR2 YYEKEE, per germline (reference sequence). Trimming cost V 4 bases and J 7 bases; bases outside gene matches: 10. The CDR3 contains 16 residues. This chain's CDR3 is CASSPVPGLAGNEQFF. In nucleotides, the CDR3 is TGTGCCAGCAGCCCCGTCCCCGGACTAGCGGGTAATGAGCAGTTCTTC.